Listed here are 14 T cell receptor beta chains from one sample, sequenced in a study of blood T cells in healthy people across ages. A sample-barcoded 5' primer and a J-beta primer mix were used in a second PCR of roughly 7 to 12 cycles. TCRdb called the 5' RACE reads again in MiXCR, with one record for every CDR3 protein. The sample lists over a million distinct CDR3 sequences, roughly 24% occurring once. The data also belong to a second study, concerning T cells of mothers and their children.

The specimen sequenced was blood. The receptor source for this set is a girl between 2 and 10 years old in good health.

This clonotype occurred a few times. The chain uses TRBV5-1 and TRBJ1-1; D ambiguous. CDR1 and CDR2 (germline): SGHRS, YFSETQ. The length of the CDR3 is 13 residues. V gave up 5 bases and J gave up 10 bases, with 18 bases separating them. CDR3 residues: CASRLEGGSGAFF. In nucleotides, the CDR3 is TGCGCCAGCAGACTGGAGGGAGGGTCAGGAGCTTTCTTT.

The chain links TRBV4-1 to TRBJ1-3; 10 nucleotides match TRBD1. The germline V gene encodes CDR1 MGHRA and CDR2 YSYEKL. This CDR3 region has 17 residues. The V and J ends lost 0 bases and 10 bases, in that order; junction bases with no gene match: 12. The DNA of the CDR3 is TGCGCCAGCAGCCAAGATAGGGAGGGGACAGGGGAGGGGACCATATATTTT. Translated, it gives CASSQDREGTGEGTIYF.

Only a few counts were recorded for this clonotype. V is TRBV9 and J is TRBJ2-1; 9 bases fit TRBD2. Judging by the DNA end, TRBJ2-5 fits better; the J call may be wrong. CDR3 size: 16 residues. Germline loops: CDR1 SGDLS, CDR2 YYNGEE. Written as DNA, the CDR3 is TGTGCCAGCAGCCCAGGGACTAGCCGGGAACAAGAGACCCAGTACTTC. It translates to CASSPGTSREQETQYF.

In its sample, this clonotype was seen a few times. The chain is built from TRBV11-2 and TRBJ1-4; perhaps TRBD1 as D (5 bases). In germline, CDR1 is SGHAT, CDR2 FQNNGV. The CDR3 runs to 18 residues. V lost 5 bases, J lost 6 bases, and 25 bases lay in between. The CDR3 reads CASSPLGRAAALDEKLFF. The DNA of the CDR3 is TGTGCCAGCAGCCCGCTGGGACGGGCCGCGGCCTTAGATGAAAAACTGTTTTTT.

The rearrangement links TRBV20-1 to TRBJ1-2; unclear D gene. The V end was cut by 1 base, the J end by 2 bases, with 14 bases between. The CDR3 loop spans 15 amino acids. Germline lookup yields CDR1 DFQATT and CDR2 SNEGSKA (reference sequence). CDR3 loop: CSARGLREGNYGYTF. The CDR3 DNA reads as TGCAGTGCTAGAGGACTACGCGAGGGAAACTATGGCTACACCTTC.

This clonotype was found a few times. This rearrangement joins TRBV7-2 to TRBJ2-5; tentatively, D is TRBD1 or TRBD2 (6 bases each). V was clipped by 5 bases and J by 2 bases, with 15 bases between them. This CDR3 spans 15 amino acids. Germline V gene lookup returns CDR1 SGHTA and CDR2 FQGNSA. CDR3: CASSPFSGAQETQYF. For the CDR3, the DNA is TGTGCCAGCAGCCCATTTTCGGGGGCACAAGAGACCCAGTACTTC.

A few counts support this clonotype. This rearrangement joins TRBV29-1 to TRBJ2-3, with TRBD2 matching over 8 bases. CDR1 and CDR2 (germline): SQVTM, ANQGSEA. The CDR3 loop spans 13 amino acids. The J segment lost 1 base and the V segment lost 3 bases, leaving 0 bases of the junction unmatched. CDR3 DNA sequence: TGCAGCGTTGAGCGGGAGGGCACAGATACGCAGTATTTT. The encoded protein is CSVEREGTDTQYF.

This clonotype was recorded a few times. This sequence joins TRBV11-2 and TRBJ1-5; D is unclear. Looked up from germline, CDR1 is SGHAT and CDR2 is FQNNGV. This CDR3 has 15 amino acids. V lost 1 base and J 4 bases, leaving 11 bases between the germline ends. The CDR3 DNA is TGTGCCAGCAGCTTAGGGGTGTCAGGTAATCAGCCCCAGCATTTT. Amino acid sequence: CASSLGVSGNQPQHF.

V usage is TRBV5-1 and J usage is TRBJ1-1, with TRBD1 as a possible D gene (5 bases). The CDR3 has 13 residues. V dropped 10 bases and J dropped 4 bases, with 17 bases sitting between them. Germline loops: CDR1 SGHRS, CDR2 YFSETQ. The CDR3 loop is CASRTDTGTEAFF. In DNA, the CDR3 is TGCGCCTCGCGAACGGACACGGGCACTGAAGCTTTCTTT. The variable domain in full, with the rest retrieved from reference TRBV5-1 and TRBJ1-1, is KAGVTQTPRYLIKTRGQQVTLSCSPISGHRSVSWYQQTPGQGLQFLFEYFSETQRNKGNFPGRFSGRQFSNSRSEMNVSTLELGDSALYLCASRTDTGTEAFFGQGTRLTVV.

The rearrangement links TRBV7-9 to TRBJ1-6; D uncertain. The V gene lost 1 base and the J gene lost 10 bases, with 5 bases spanning the gap. This CDR3 region has 12 residues. Germline V gene lookup returns CDR1 SEHNR and CDR2 FQNEAQ (reference sequence). This chain's CDR3 is CASSLGLSPLHF. The CDR3 coding sequence is TGTGCCAGCAGCTTAGGTTTATCACCCCTCCACTTT.

The CDR3 nucleotides read TGTGCCAGCAGCCGAGGGTGGGGGGGCAAGAATGAGCAGTTCTTC. Residues: CASSRGWGGKNEQFF. The chain links TRBV7-6 to TRBJ2-1, with D possibly being TRBD2 (7 bases). Germline loops: CDR1 SGHVS, CDR2 FNYEAQ. CDR3 length: 15 amino acids. Between the trimmed V and J ends, which lost 5 bases and 7 bases, there was a span of 18 bases.

This clonotype showed up just a few times. V is TRBV29-1 and J is TRBJ1-1, with D perhaps matching TRBD1 (5 bases). Germline V gives CDR1 SQVTM, CDR2 ANQGSEA. The CDR3 contains 12 residues. Trimming removed 6 bases from V and 7 bases from J, with 15 bases in between. CDR3: CSVVERGFEAFF. The CDR3 DNA follows: TGCAGCGTGGTAGAAAGGGGATTTGAAGCTTTCTTT.

The V call is TRBV11-2, the J call TRBJ2-1; maybe TRBD2 (6 bases). The CDR3 is 16 residues long. Germline V gene sequence: CDR1 SGHAT, CDR2 FQNNGV. Trimming pared 1 base from V and 1 base from J, leaving 11 bases between. The CDR3 here is CASSLVVAASYNEQFF. The CDR3 bases are TGTGCCAGCAGCTTAGTTGTAGCGGCTTCCTACAATGAGCAGTTCTTC.

In regard to this clonotype: It may be a read error: a sequence one base away is much more abundant. The rearrangement joins TRBV9 to TRBJ2-5; 7 positions match TRBD2. Gene TRBJ2-1 matches the end of the DNA better, so the J call may be wrong. There are 12 residues in the CDR3. The germline V gene encodes CDR1 SGDLS and CDR2 YYNGEE. CDR3 sequence: CVSSWTSNEQFF. The CDR3 nucleotides read TGTGTCAGCAGTTGGACTAGTAATGAGCAGTTCTTC.